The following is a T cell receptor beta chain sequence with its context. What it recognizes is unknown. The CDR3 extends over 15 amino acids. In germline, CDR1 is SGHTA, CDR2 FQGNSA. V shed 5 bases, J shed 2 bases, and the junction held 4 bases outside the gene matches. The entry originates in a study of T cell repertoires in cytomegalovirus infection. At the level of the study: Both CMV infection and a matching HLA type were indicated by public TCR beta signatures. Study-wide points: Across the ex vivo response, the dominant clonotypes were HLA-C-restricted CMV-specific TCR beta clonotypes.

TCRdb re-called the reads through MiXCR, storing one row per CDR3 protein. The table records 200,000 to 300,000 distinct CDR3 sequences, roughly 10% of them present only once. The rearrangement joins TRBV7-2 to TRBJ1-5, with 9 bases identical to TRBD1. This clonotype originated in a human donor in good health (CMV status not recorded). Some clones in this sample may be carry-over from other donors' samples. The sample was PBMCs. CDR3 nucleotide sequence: TGTGCCAGCAGCAGGGACAGGGATTGCAATCAGCCCCAGCATTTT. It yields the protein CASSRDRDCNQPQHF.